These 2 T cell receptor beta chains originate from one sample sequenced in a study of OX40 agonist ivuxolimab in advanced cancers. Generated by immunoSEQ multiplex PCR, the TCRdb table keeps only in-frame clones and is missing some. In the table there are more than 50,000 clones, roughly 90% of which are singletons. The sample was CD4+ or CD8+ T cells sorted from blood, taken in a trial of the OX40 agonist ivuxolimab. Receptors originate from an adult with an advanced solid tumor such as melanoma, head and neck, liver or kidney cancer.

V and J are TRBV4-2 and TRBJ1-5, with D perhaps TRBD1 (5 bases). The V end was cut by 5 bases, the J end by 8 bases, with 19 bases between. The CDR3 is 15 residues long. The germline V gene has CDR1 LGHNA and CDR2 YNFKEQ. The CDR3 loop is CASSFRSGGTEPQHF. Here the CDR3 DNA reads TGTGCCAGCAGCTTTCGTTCGGGGGGTACCGAGCCCCAGCATTTT.

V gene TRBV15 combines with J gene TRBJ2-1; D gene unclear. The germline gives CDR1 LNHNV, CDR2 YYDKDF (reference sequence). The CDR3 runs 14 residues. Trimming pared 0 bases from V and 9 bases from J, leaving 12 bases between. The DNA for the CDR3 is TGTGCCACCAGCAGAGATAGGCGAACCGGTGAGCAGTTCTTC. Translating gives CATSRDRRTGEQFF.